Listed below are T cell receptor beta chains from one sample, sequenced in a study of memory CD4+ T cells and cytomegalovirus serostatus. The method was immunoSEQ multiplex PCR; TCRdb's version includes in-frame clones alone and lacks a portion of them. The sample consists of fewer than 40,000 clones, 70% to 80% of them appearing once. The sample taken for sequencing was memory CD4+ T cells from blood. The receptors stem from an adult in good health and CMV-seropositive. Both conserved end residues are part of each CDR3. Each record gives: J gene, V gene, clone size, D gene, CDR3 protein, CDR3 DNA. A D gene is named only where the DNA matches it firmly. Only part of the rows carry a size: once, few, many, or a class if the clone is expanded.

j_gene: TRBJ2-2
v_gene: TRBV28
abundance: -
d_gene: -
CDR3aa: CASSWTSNTGELFF
CDR3nt: TGTGCCAGCAGTTGGACATCGAACACCGGGGAGCTGTTTTTT

j_gene: TRBJ1-3
v_gene: TRBV15
abundance: -
d_gene: -
CDR3aa: CATSIGTAHSGNTIYF
CDR3nt: TGTGCCACCAGCATAGGGACGGCCCACTCTGGAAACACCATATATTTT

j_gene: TRBJ1-2
v_gene: TRBV12-5
abundance: -
d_gene: -
CDR3aa: CASGLVSGAHYGYTF
CDR3nt: TGTGCTAGTGGTTTGGTTTCAGGGGCTCACTATGGCTACACCTTC

j_gene: TRBJ2-3
v_gene: TRBV2
abundance: few
d_gene: TRBD2
CDR3aa: CASSQRGGRYTQYF
CDR3nt: TGTGCCAGCTCACAACGGGGGGGCCGGTATACGCAGTATTTT

j_gene: TRBJ2-7
v_gene: TRBV7-3
abundance: once
d_gene: -
CDR3aa: CASSLQQSYEQYF
CDR3nt: TGTGCCAGCAGCTTACAACAGTCCTACGAGCAGTACTTC

j_gene: TRBJ1-4
v_gene: TRBV6-1
abundance: -
d_gene: -
CDR3aa: CASRGPSTNEKLFF
CDR3nt: TGTGCCAGCAGAGGACCCTCAACTAATGAAAAACTGTTTTTT

j_gene: TRBJ2-6
v_gene: TRBV7-9
abundance: -
d_gene: -
CDR3aa: CASSLGMGARVSGANVLTF
CDR3nt: TGTGCCAGCAGCTTAGGGATGGGGGCTCGGGTCTCTGGGGCCAACGTCCTGACTTTC

j_gene: TRBJ2-7
v_gene: TRBV6-5
abundance: -
d_gene: TRBD1
CDR3aa: CASRGQGSPYEQYF
CDR3nt: TGTGCCAGCAGAGGACAGGGTTCTCCCTACGAGCAGTACTTC

j_gene: TRBJ2-5
v_gene: TRBV9
abundance: -
d_gene: TRBD2
CDR3aa: CASSAGGVVETQYF
CDR3nt: TGTGCCAGCAGCGCGGGGGGGGTAGTTGAGACCCAGTACTTC

j_gene: TRBJ1-1
v_gene: TRBV7-8
abundance: -
d_gene: -
CDR3aa: CASRPRGGMNTEAFF
CDR3nt: TGTGCCAGCAGGCCAAGGGGGGGAATGAACACTGAAGCTTTCTTT

j_gene: TRBJ1-2
v_gene: TRBV4-3
abundance: few
d_gene: -
CDR3aa: CASSQGWGVANYGYTF
CDR3nt: TGCGCCAGCAGCCAAGGGTGGGGGGTGGCTAACTATGGCTACACCTTC

j_gene: TRBJ2-5
v_gene: TRBV10-2
abundance: -
d_gene: TRBD2
CDR3aa: CASSDHGGAPKETQYF
CDR3nt: TGCGCCAGCAGTGACCACGGGGGGGCGCCCAAAGAGACCCAGTACTTC

j_gene: TRBJ2-2
v_gene: TRBV9
abundance: -
d_gene: -
CDR3aa: CASSEGGGANTGELFF
CDR3nt: TGTGCCAGCAGCGAGGGGGGGGGCGCGAACACCGGGGAGCTGTTTTTT

j_gene: TRBJ1-1
v_gene: TRBV19
abundance: few
d_gene: -
CDR3aa: CASSKSRGTEAFF
CDR3nt: TGTGCCAGTAGTAAAAGCAGGGGAACTGAAGCTTTCTTT

j_gene: TRBJ2-3
v_gene: TRBV5-6
abundance: -
d_gene: -
CDR3aa: CASSFRVPKSTDTQYF
CDR3nt: TGTGCCAGCAGCTTCAGGGTACCCAAAAGCACAGATACGCAGTATTTT

j_gene: TRBJ2-1
v_gene: TRBV29-1
abundance: -
d_gene: -
CDR3aa: CSGRRELYNEQFF
CDR3nt: TGCAGCGGACGGCGGGAACTCTACAATGAGCAGTTCTTC

j_gene: TRBJ1-3
v_gene: TRBV7-2
abundance: -
d_gene: -
CDR3aa: CASSLAPGTGNTIYF
CDR3nt: TGTGCCAGCAGCTTAGCGCCCGGGACTGGAAACACCATATATTTT

j_gene: TRBJ2-5
v_gene: TRBV29-1
abundance: -
d_gene: TRBD2
CDR3aa: CSLRAGGAETQYF
CDR3nt: TGCAGCCTCCGAGCGGGGGGCGCAGAGACCCAGTACTTC

j_gene: TRBJ1-1
v_gene: TRBV6-5
abundance: -
d_gene: TRBD1
CDR3aa: CASSYQGEGTEAFF
CDR3nt: TGTGCCAGCAGTTACCAGGGGGAGGGCACTGAAGCTTTCTTT

j_gene: TRBJ1-2
v_gene: TRBV28
abundance: -
d_gene: TRBD1
CDR3aa: CASSSGTAYGYTF
CDR3nt: TGTGCCAGCAGCTCCGGGACAGCATATGGCTACACCTTC

j_gene: TRBJ2-2
v_gene: TRBV9
abundance: once
d_gene: -
CDR3aa: CASSVVFGELFF
CDR3nt: TGTGCCAGCAGCGTAGTCTTCGGGGAGCTGTTTTTT

j_gene: TRBJ2-7
v_gene: TRBV6-5
abundance: once
d_gene: TRBD1
CDR3aa: CASSRQGLFSYEQYF
CDR3nt: TGTGCCAGCAGCCGACAGGGGCTTTTCTCCTACGAGCAGTACTTC

j_gene: TRBJ1-2
v_gene: TRBV6-6
abundance: -
d_gene: -
CDR3aa: CASSYSSRYGYTF
CDR3nt: TGTGCCAGCAGTTATTCAAGCCGTTATGGCTACACCTTC

j_gene: TRBJ2-7
v_gene: TRBV28
abundance: -
d_gene: TRBD1
CDR3aa: CASTQGATYEQYF
CDR3nt: TGTGCCAGCACACAGGGGGCCACCTACGAGCAGTACTTC

j_gene: TRBJ2-5
v_gene: TRBV27
abundance: -
d_gene: TRBD2
CDR3aa: CASSSLGAGEQETQYF
CDR3nt: TGTGCCAGCAGTTCCCTGGGAGCGGGGGAGCAAGAGACCCAGTACTTC

j_gene: TRBJ2-4
v_gene: TRBV11-2
abundance: -
d_gene: -
CDR3aa: CASSLDPGGNIQYF
CDR3nt: TGTGCCAGCAGCTTGGACCCTGGGGGAAACATTCAGTACTTC

j_gene: TRBJ1-4
v_gene: TRBV5-6
abundance: few
d_gene: -
CDR3aa: CASSLGDIEGGGTF
CDR3nt: TGTGCCAGCAGCTTGGGGGATATCGAGGGTGGCGGGACTTTT

j_gene: TRBJ1-1
v_gene: TRBV9
abundance: -
d_gene: -
CDR3aa: CASSPWTVNTEAFF
CDR3nt: TGTGCCAGCAGCCCGTGGACAGTTAACACTGAAGCTTTCTTT

j_gene: TRBJ2-1
v_gene: TRBV4-3
abundance: -
d_gene: TRBD2
CDR3aa: CASSPRGGAGNEQFF
CDR3nt: TGCGCCAGCAGCCCCCGGGGGGGCGCCGGGAATGAGCAGTTCTTC

j_gene: TRBJ2-7
v_gene: TRBV7-9
abundance: -
d_gene: TRBD2
CDR3aa: CASSSRPGLGTYEQYF
CDR3nt: TGTGCCAGCAGCTCCCGGCCGGGACTAGGGACCTACGAGCAGTACTTC

j_gene: TRBJ1-2
v_gene: TRBV25-1
abundance: -
d_gene: TRBD1
CDR3aa: CASSSGKQGALGYTF
CDR3nt: TGTGCCAGCAGTTCGGGGAAACAGGGGGCCTTAGGCTACACCTTC

j_gene: TRBJ1-2
v_gene: TRBV7-9
abundance: -
d_gene: -
CDR3aa: CASRPGGEYNGYTF
CDR3nt: TGTGCCAGCAGACCAGGAGGAGAATATAATGGCTACACCTTC

j_gene: TRBJ1-2
v_gene: TRBV2
abundance: -
d_gene: -
CDR3aa: CASRESGTPYGYTF
CDR3nt: TGTGCCAGCAGAGAATCTGGGACACCTTATGGCTACACCTTC

j_gene: TRBJ1-6
v_gene: TRBV10-1
abundance: few
d_gene: -
CDR3aa: CASSESRARNSPLHF
CDR3nt: TGCGCCAGCAGTGAGTCCAGGGCAAGGAATTCACCCCTCCACTTT

j_gene: TRBJ2-7
v_gene: TRBV18
abundance: few
d_gene: -
CDR3aa: CASSPSSEQYF
CDR3nt: TGTGCCAGCTCACCATCAAGCGAGCAGTACTTC

j_gene: TRBJ2-7
v_gene: TRBV15
abundance: -
d_gene: TRBD1
CDR3aa: CATSTRNRGSYEQYF
CDR3nt: TGTGCCACCAGCACCCGAAACAGGGGCTCCTACGAGCAGTACTTC

j_gene: TRBJ2-7
v_gene: TRBV9
abundance: -
d_gene: TRBD1
CDR3aa: CASSPGQSSYEQYF
CDR3nt: TGTGCCAGCAGTCCGGGACAGAGCTCCTACGAGCAGTACTTC

j_gene: TRBJ2-3
v_gene: TRBV10-1
abundance: -
d_gene: TRBD2
CDR3aa: CASKSSGESTDTQYF
CDR3nt: TGCGCCAGCAAAAGTAGCGGGGAGAGCACAGATACGCAGTATTTT

j_gene: TRBJ2-2
v_gene: TRBV7-9
abundance: -
d_gene: TRBD1
CDR3aa: CASEGQGNTGELFF
CDR3nt: TGTGCCAGCGAGGGACAGGGGAACACCGGGGAGCTGTTTTTT

j_gene: TRBJ1-2
v_gene: TRBV19
abundance: -
d_gene: TRBD1
CDR3aa: CASRTMGTGESINYGYTF
CDR3nt: TGTGCCAGTAGAACAATGGGGACAGGAGAAAGCATAAACTATGGCTACACCTTC

j_gene: TRBJ1-3
v_gene: TRBV11-2
abundance: -
d_gene: -
CDR3aa: CASSLEGPNSGNTIYF
CDR3nt: TGTGCCAGCAGCTTAGAGGGACCGAACTCTGGAAACACCATATATTTT

j_gene: TRBJ2-7
v_gene: TRBV9
abundance: -
d_gene: TRBD2
CDR3aa: CASSVGPGLVEQYF
CDR3nt: TGTGCCAGCAGCGTAGGACCCGGACTAGTCGAGCAGTACTTC

j_gene: TRBJ1-1
v_gene: TRBV5-1
abundance: -
d_gene: -
CDR3aa: CASGAGVKGTEAFF
CDR3nt: TGCGCCAGCGGCGCAGGGGTAAAGGGCACTGAAGCTTTCTTT

j_gene: TRBJ2-5
v_gene: TRBV27
abundance: -
d_gene: -
CDR3aa: CASSLPTGYQETQYF
CDR3nt: TGTGCCAGCAGTTTGCCCACAGGGTACCAAGAGACCCAGTACTTC

j_gene: TRBJ2-2
v_gene: TRBV7-2
abundance: -
d_gene: -
CDR3aa: CASSLDRQLNTGELFF
CDR3nt: TGTGCCAGCAGCTTAGATCGGCAACTGAACACCGGGGAGCTGTTTTTT

j_gene: TRBJ2-5
v_gene: TRBV5-1
abundance: -
d_gene: -
CDR3aa: CASSLDTGGDGTQYF
CDR3nt: TGCGCCAGCAGCTTGGATACCGGGGGTGACGGGACCCAGTACTTC

j_gene: TRBJ2-5
v_gene: TRBV5-1
abundance: -
d_gene: TRBD2
CDR3aa: CASSFMLAGLQETQYF
CDR3nt: TGCGCCAGCAGCTTCATGTTAGCGGGCCTCCAAGAGACCCAGTACTTC

j_gene: TRBJ1-3
v_gene: TRBV10-3
abundance: once
d_gene: TRBD1
CDR3aa: CAMRQGGDTIYF
CDR3nt: TGTGCCATGCGACAGGGCGGAGACACCATATATTTT

j_gene: TRBJ2-3
v_gene: TRBV5-1
abundance: few
d_gene: -
CDR3aa: CASSLNGAQNPDTQYF
CDR3nt: TGCGCCAGCAGCTTGAATGGGGCCCAGAATCCAGATACGCAGTATTTT

j_gene: TRBJ2-6
v_gene: TRBV2
abundance: -
d_gene: -
CDR3aa: CASKSSGANVLTF
CDR3nt: TGTGCCAGCAAGAGCTCTGGGGCCAACGTCCTGACTTTC

j_gene: TRBJ1-6
v_gene: TRBV7-2
abundance: once
d_gene: -
CDR3aa: CASSLGTFSPLHF
CDR3nt: TGTGCCAGCAGCTTGGGGACGTTCTCACCCCTCCACTTT